This T cell receptor beta chain emerged from a study of cytomegalovirus exposure and HLA in healthy donors. V lost 4 bases and J lost 2, with 11 bases in between. Germline CDR1 and CDR2: KGHSH and LQKENI. This CDR3 is 14 amino acids long. These donors, healthy bone marrow donors, were studied. With regard to this clone: Antigen unknown.

In the PCR, 60 Vbeta and 13 Jbeta primers were used. The data were produced by immunoSEQ multiplex PCR, yet TCRdb's version contains in-frame clones alone and is incomplete. The table has 200,000 to 250,000 clones, more than 70% seen once; the top ten hold about 1.2%. Overall study results and limits: Most observed TCR sequences were rare, whereas some public TCRs were detected in many donors. Per a later analysis, 15,000 to 20,000 TCR beta sequences showed association with HLA alleles at 0.05 false discovery rate.

This receptor was identified in a human donor in good health. The sequencing sample was made of PBMCs. V gene TRBV18 combines with J gene TRBJ1-2; D is perhaps TRBD1 (5 bases). The CDR3 protein is CASSRGEYNYGYTF. Here the CDR3 DNA reads TGTGCCAGCTCACGGGGGGAATACAACTATGGCTACACCTTC.